These 3 T cell receptor beta chains share one sample of origin, sequenced in a study of blood T cell repertoires in COVID-19. TCRdb keeps only in-frame clones here, not all; method: immunoSEQ multiplex PCR. The sample lists about 200,000 clones, around 75% occurring once. Sequenced input: peripheral blood. The receptor set was obtained from a human donor in a cohort sampled during active COVID-19.

The rearrangement links TRBV12-3 or TRBV12-4 to TRBJ2-7, with D possibly TRBD2 on 5 matching bases. The CDR3 runs to 13 residues. Trimming left V 3 bases short and J 6 bases short, with 12 bases between. The CDR3 loop is CASSFFLRGEQYF. For the CDR3, the DNA is TGTGCCAGCAGTTTCTTCTTACGGGGCGAGCAGTACTTC.

The chain carries TRBV7-2 and TRBJ2-1, with 12 nucleotides matching TRBD1. The CDR3 runs to 15 residues. Germline V CDR1 and CDR2: SGHTA, FQGNSA. Trimming cost V 6 bases and J 9 bases; bases outside gene matches: 9. The CDR3 loop is CASRPPGTGGFEQFF. The CDR3 coding sequence is TGTGCCAGCAGGCCCCCCGGGACAGGGGGCTTTGAGCAGTTCTTC.

The chain employs TRBV2 and TRBJ2-7, with 9 bases aligning to TRBD2. V trimming: 4 bases; J trimming: 4 bases; junction bases outside the gene matches: 8. The V gene's germline CDR1 is SNHLY and CDR2 FYNNEI. The CDR3 covers 15 residues. The CDR3 reads CASSGTSVRGYEQYF. CDR3 coding DNA: TGTGCCAGCAGTGGGACTAGCGTTCGCGGGTACGAGCAGTACTTC.